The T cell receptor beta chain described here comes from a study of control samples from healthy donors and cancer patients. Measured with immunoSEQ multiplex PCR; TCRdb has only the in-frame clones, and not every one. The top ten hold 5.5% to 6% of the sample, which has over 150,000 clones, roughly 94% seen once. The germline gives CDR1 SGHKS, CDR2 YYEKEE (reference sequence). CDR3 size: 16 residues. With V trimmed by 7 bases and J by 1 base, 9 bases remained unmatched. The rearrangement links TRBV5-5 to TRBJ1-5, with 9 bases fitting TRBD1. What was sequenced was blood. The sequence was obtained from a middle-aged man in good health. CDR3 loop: CASSDRGSRSNQPQHF. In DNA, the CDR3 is TGTGCCAGCTCGGACAGGGGCTCTAGAAGCAATCAGCCCCAGCATTTT.